This section outlines one TCR beta chain sequence together with its context. Every donor provided roughly 9.1 milliliters of peripheral blood. The CDR3 contains 16 residues. The germline gives CDR1 SGHTA, CDR2 FQGNSA. Trimming shortened V by 1 base and J by 2 bases, and 12 bases separated the two germline ends. Primers used in a second PCR of about 7 to 12 cycles were a sample-barcoded 5' primer and a J-beta primer mix. Each of the cDNA molecules was tagged by a template-switch adaptor with 12 random nucleotides. TCRdb recomputed calls from the 5' RACE reads with MiXCR, one row per CDR3 protein. Of about 1.1 million distinct CDR3 sequences in the sample, less than 45% were seen once. These data originate in a study of blood T cells in healthy people across ages.

The sequencing sample was made of blood. The TCR was taken from a man between 18 and 29 years old in good health. The gene calls are TRBV7-2 and TRBJ1-5, with D maybe TRBD1 (5 bases). In DNA form, the CDR3 reads TGTGCCAGCAGCTTAGGTGGGGGATACGGCAATCAGCCCCAGCATTTT. Translation gives CASSLGGGYGNQPQHF.